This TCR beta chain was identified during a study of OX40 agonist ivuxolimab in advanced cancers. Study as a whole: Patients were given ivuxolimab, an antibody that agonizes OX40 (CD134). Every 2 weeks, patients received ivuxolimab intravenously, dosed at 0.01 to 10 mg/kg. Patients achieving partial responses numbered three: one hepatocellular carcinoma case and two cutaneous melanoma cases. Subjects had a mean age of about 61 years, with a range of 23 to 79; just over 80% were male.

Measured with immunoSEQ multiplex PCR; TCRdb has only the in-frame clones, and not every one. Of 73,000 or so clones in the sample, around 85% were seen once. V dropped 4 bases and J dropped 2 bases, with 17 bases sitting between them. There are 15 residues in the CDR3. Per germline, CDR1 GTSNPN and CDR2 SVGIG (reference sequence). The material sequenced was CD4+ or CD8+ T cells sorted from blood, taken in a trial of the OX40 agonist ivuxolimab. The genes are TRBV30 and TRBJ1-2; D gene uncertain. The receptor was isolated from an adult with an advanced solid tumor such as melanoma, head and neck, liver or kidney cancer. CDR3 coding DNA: TGTGCCTGGACGCCGGCCGTATCCCGAAACTATGGCTACACCTTC. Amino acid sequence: CAWTPAVSRNYGYTF.